This T cell receptor (beta chain) came from a study of early T cells in non-severe SARS-CoV-2 infection. The table lists this clonotype with a few counts. Each CDR3 protein gets one entry after TCRdb re-called the 5' RACE reads with MiXCR. The table includes 70,000 to 80,000 distinct CDR3 sequences, about an eighth detected once. CDR1 and CDR2 from the germline V gene are DFQATT and SNEGSKA (reference sequence). The CDR3 has 12 residues. Trimming removed 6 bases from V and 3 bases from J; junction bases left unmatched: 4. The sequencing used whole blood, collected at baseline. This sequence was found in an adult who was a healthcare worker with PCR-confirmed SARS-CoV-2 infection or an uninfected control (not recorded which). The chain employs TRBV20-1 and TRBJ2-7; 8 nucleotides agree with TRBD1. CDR3: CSAPTGDYEQYF. The DNA for the CDR3 is TGCAGTGCCCCGACAGGGGACTACGAGCAGTACTTC.